The rows below give T cell receptor beta chains drawn from one sample of a study of CD8+CD57+ T cells in acquired aplastic anemia. Each CDR3 protein is one row after TCRdb ran MiXCR on the reads. The data contain hundreds of thousands of distinct CDR3 sequences, around 45% of them singletons. The specimen was sorted CD4+, CD8+, or CD8+CD57+ T cells (not recorded which) from PBMCs. The receptors here all came from a human donor with aplastic anemia. Both conserved end residues are part of each CDR3. A D gene is named only where the DNA matches it firmly. Part of the rows lack a size; the others show once, few, many or a class for expanded clones.

J	size	V	D	CDR3	DNA
TRBJ1-1	many	TRBV29-1	-	CSVADVTEAFF	TGCAGCGTTGCCGACGTCACTGAAGCTTTCTTT
TRBJ2-1	-	TRBV24-1	-	CATGLTEYEQFF	TGTGCCACCGGCTTAACGGAGTATGAGCAGTTCTTC
TRBJ1-5	-	TRBV2	-	CASSEDWGNQPQHF	TGTGCCAGCAGTGAAGATTGGGGTAATCAGCCCCAGCATTTT
TRBJ2-2	-	TRBV15	-	CATSRDRLLNTGELFF	TGTGCCACCAGCAGAGATAGACTATTGAACACCGGGGAGCTGTTTTTT
TRBJ2-1	few	TRBV12-3/TRBV12-4	TRBD2	CASSVGAGGRSEQFF	TGTGCCAGCAGTGTTGGGGCGGGGGGGCGGAGTGAGCAGTTCTTC
TRBJ1-4	-	TRBV25-1	-	CASSEYGVAEKLFF	TGTGCCAGCAGTGAATATGGGGTTGCGGAAAAACTGTTTTTT
TRBJ1-4	-	TRBV10-3	TRBD1	CATTAGTGLLGGEKLFF	TGTGCCACCACCGCCGGGACAGGCTTGCTTGGGGGAGAAAAACTGTTTTTT
TRBJ2-7	-	TRBV29-1	TRBD1	CSVGGADRDNGEQYF	TGCAGCGTCGGTGGGGCGGACAGGGATAATGGTGAGCAGTACTTC
TRBJ2-7	-	TRBV10-3	TRBD2	CAISWTSGLSSYEQYF	TGTGCCATCAGTTGGACTAGCGGGCTGAGCTCCTACGAGCAGTACTTC
TRBJ2-7	-	TRBV5-1	TRBD1	CASSLVRGTVDEQYF	TGCGCCAGCAGCTTGGTAAGGGGGACAGTCGACGAGCAGTACTTC
TRBJ2-7	many	TRBV9	-	CASSVGSGLGYEQYF	TGTGCCAGCAGCGTAGGGTCAGGGTTGGGGTACGAGCAGTACTTC
TRBJ2-7	few	TRBV29-1	TRBD1	CSVNTGGYEQYF	TGCAGCGTTAATACAGGGGGCTACGAGCAGTACTTC
TRBJ2-7	-	TRBV2	TRBD1	CASTTDRVYEQYF	TGTGCCAGCACCACGGACAGGGTATACGAGCAGTACTTC
TRBJ2-7	many	TRBV20-1	TRBD1	CSARTGKPEQYF	TGCAGTGCTAGGACAGGGAAACCCGAGCAGTACTTC
TRBJ2-1	many	TRBV7-9	-	CASSLVGGGGYNEQFF	TGTGCCAGCAGCTTAGTTGGGGGCGGGGGCTACAATGAGCAGTTCTTC
TRBJ2-2	few	TRBV27	TRBD2	CASSSGLAGFTGELFF	TGTGCCAGCAGTTCCGGACTAGCGGGATTCACCGGGGAGCTGTTTTTT
TRBJ2-3	-	TRBV19	TRBD2	CASSSVAQRGTDTQYF	TGTGCCAGTAGTTCAGTAGCGCAGCGGGGAACAGATACGCAGTATTTT
TRBJ1-6	once	TRBV7-8	-	CASRRENSPLHF	TGTGCCAGCCGACGGGAAAATTCACCCCTCCACTTT
TRBJ1-2	-	TRBV5-6	-	CASSILLLRYGYAF	TGTGCCAGTAGTATCCTTCTCCTTCGCTATGGCTACGCCTTC
TRBJ2-7	-	TRBV7-3	TRBD1	CASSLGGQGAHEQYF	TGTGCCAGCAGCTTAGGCGGACAGGGAGCCCACGAGCAGTACTTC
TRBJ2-3	many	TRBV20-1	-	CSVLQGGFTDTQYF	TGCAGTGTTTTGCAAGGGGGGTTCACAGATACGCAGTATTTT
TRBJ1-3	few	TRBV30	-	CAWNRAGNTIYF	TGTGCCTGGAACAGGGCTGGAAACACCATATATTTT
TRBJ2-7	-	TRBV10-3	TRBD2	CAISWTSGRAGYEQYF	TGTGCCATCAGTTGGACTAGCGGGAGGGCCGGTTACGAGCAGTACTTC
TRBJ2-3	-	TRBV9	-	CASSPGGAADTQYF	TGTGCCAGCAGCCCTGGGGGGGCCGCGGATACGCAGTATTTT
TRBJ1-1	-	TRBV20-1	-	CSAIKHMNTEAFF	TGCAGTGCTATCAAGCACATGAACACTGAAGCTTTCTTT
TRBJ1-1	-	TRBV15	-	CATKKQKTAGTGAFF	TGTGCCACCAAAAAACAGAAAACTGCGGGGACTGGAGCTTTCTTT
TRBJ1-2	many	TRBV7-9	-	CASSRGQARGYGYTF	TGTGCCAGCAGCAGAGGACAAGCTCGGGGCTATGGCTACACCTTC
TRBJ2-1	-	TRBV2	-	CASRGGQKYNEQFF	TGTGCCAGCAGGGGGGGGCAGAAATACAATGAGCAGTTCTTC
TRBJ1-6	-	TRBV20-1	-	CSANPLHF	TGCAGTGCTAATCCCCTCCACTTT
TRBJ2-7	many	TRBV29-1	TRBD2	CSVEGRASGSYEQYF	TGCAGCGTTGAAGGTCGGGCTAGCGGGAGCTACGAGCAGTACTTC
TRBJ1-6	-	TRBV7-2	-	CASSLALVGGTGGYSSNSPLHF	TGTGCCAGCAGCTTAGCGCTAGTTGGGGGGACGGGGGGGTATAGTAGTAATTCACCCCTCCACTTT
TRBJ2-3	many	TRBV14	-	CASSQDVGSTDTQYF	TGTGCCAGCAGCCAAGATGTGGGTAGCACAGATACGCAGTATTTT
TRBJ2-5	once	TRBV7-9	TRBD1	CASSLSPGTGQETQYF	TGTGCCAGCAGCTTGAGCCCCGGGACAGGCCAAGAGACCCAGTACTTC
TRBJ2-7	few	TRBV11-1	-	CASSQAGMIRNYEQYF	TGCGCCAGCAGCCAAGCAGGGATGATTAGGAACTACGAGCAGTACTTC
TRBJ2-7	many	TRBV7-2	TRBD1	CASSSLQGPYYEQYF	TGTGCCAGCAGCTCCCTACAGGGGCCCTACTACGAGCAGTACTTC
TRBJ2-3	many	TRBV10-3	-	CAITRTRKLGNITDTQYF	TGTGCCATCACGCGGACCCGCAAACTAGGAAATATCACAGATACGCAGTATTTT
TRBJ1-6	-	TRBV29-1	-	CSVRTDYNSPLHF	TGCAGCGTCCGAACGGACTATAATTCACCCCTCCACTTT
TRBJ2-7	once	TRBV5-6	-	CANSLGRGDEQYF	TGTGCCAACAGCTTGGGAAGGGGGGACGAGCAGTACTTC
TRBJ1-6	few	TRBV2	TRBD1	CASSSHRGSNSPLHF	TGTGCCAGCAGTAGCCACAGGGGGAGTAATTCACCCCTCCACTTT
TRBJ2-5	once	TRBV25-1	-	CASTGLTAETQYF	TGTGCCAGCACAGGCTTGACGGCAGAGACCCAGTACTTC
TRBJ2-7	-	TRBV7-9	-	CASSPPGVETYEQYF	TGTGCCAGCAGCCCCCCGGGGGTGGAAACCTACGAGCAGTACTTC
TRBJ2-2	few	TRBV19	TRBD1	CASRPDRTNTGELFF	TGTGCCAGTAGGCCGGACAGGACGAACACCGGGGAGCTGTTTTTT
TRBJ1-2	-	TRBV29-1	-	CSVEPRHYGYTF	TGCAGCGTTGAACCGAGGCACTATGGCTACACCTTC
TRBJ2-3	many	TRBV7-9	-	CASSLVQGTDTQYF	TGTGCCAGCAGCTTAGTTCAGGGAACAGATACGCAGTATTTT
TRBJ2-1	many	TRBV12-5	TRBD2	CASGPGLAGDEQFF	TGTGCTAGTGGCCCAGGACTAGCTGGGGATGAGCAGTTCTTC
TRBJ2-7	many	TRBV7-9	-	CASSTPGGYEQYF	TGTGCCAGCAGCACCCCCGGGGGTTACGAGCAGTACTTC
TRBJ1-6	once	TRBV2	TRBD1	CASSDLGTGSHSPLHF	TGTGCCAGCAGTGACCTCGGGACAGGTAGCCATTCACCCCTCCACTTT
TRBJ1-1	-	TRBV10-1	-	CASRAGGLNTEAFF	TGCGCCAGCAGAGCTGGGGGCCTTAACACTGAAGCTTTCTTT
TRBJ2-1	-	TRBV6-6	TRBD2	CASSYNSGRSSYNEQFF	TGTGCCAGCAGTTATAATAGCGGGCGGAGCTCCTACAATGAGCAGTTCTTC
TRBJ1-1	-	TRBV19	-	CAGSLDQGRGNTEALF	TGTGCCGGTAGTCTAGACCAGGGGAGAGGGAACACTGAAGCTCTCTTT
TRBJ2-6	-	TRBV2	-	CASHGSSGANVLTF	TGTGCCAGCCATGGAAGCTCTGGGGCCAACGTCCTGACTTTC
TRBJ2-1	many	TRBV24-1	TRBD1	CATSDSPGQGMGEQFF	TGTGCCACCAGTGATTCGCCGGGACAGGGGATGGGTGAGCAGTTCTTC
TRBJ2-1	many	TRBV29-1	-	CSVEEVRGWSTYNEQFF	TGCAGCGTTGAAGAGGTGCGCGGGTGGTCCACCTACAATGAGCAGTTCTTC
TRBJ2-3	-	TRBV4-1	TRBD2	CASSQRLAGDADTQYF	TGCGCCAGCAGCCAAAGACTAGCGGGGGATGCAGATACGCAGTATTTT
TRBJ2-1	many	TRBV2	-	CASNGGNEQFF	TGTGCCAGCAACGGCGGCAATGAGCAGTTCTTC